In its sample, the clone carrying this T cell receptor beta chain was seen a few times. Ligated cDNA underwent four rounds of PCR with nested alpha and beta constant region primers and SP2. TCRdb re-analysed the 5' RACE reads in MiXCR, keeping a single row per CDR3 protein. The sample has tens of thousands of distinct CDR3 sequences, about 7.2% seen once. The CDR3 loop spans 18 amino acids. Trimming pared 0 bases from V and 1 base from J, leaving 17 bases between. Per the germline V gene, CDR1 is SGDLS and CDR2 is YYNGEE. This sample is part of a study of naive and memory T cell subsets. The library had UMIs added by 3' ligation of an oligonucleotide to TCR cDNA. RNA was extracted from over 2 ml of whole blood of healthy adults. Input was about 1 to 1,100 ng of DNase-treated total RNA without cell sorting.

The receptor was derived from a male donor in good health. V usage is TRBV9 and J usage is TRBJ2-4; no firm D call. The CDR3 loop is CASSVAGPELTAKNIQYF. CDR3 sequence (DNA): TGTGCCAGCAGCGTAGCGGGCCCGGAGTTGACGGCCAAAAACATTCAGTACTTC.